A selection of T cell receptor beta chains follows, all from one sample in a study of control samples from healthy donors and cancer patients. The method was immunoSEQ multiplex PCR; TCRdb's version includes in-frame clones alone and lacks a portion of them. Of 150,000 to 200,000 clones detected, around nine tenths appear once; the ten largest clones hold nearly 5%. Material for sequencing was blood. These receptors came from a woman in her twenties or thirties in good health. CDR3s include the opening cysteine and the closing phenylalanine or tryptophan. A D gene is named only where the DNA matches it firmly. Where a row states a size, it is once, few, many or the class of an expanded clone; other rows omit it.

J,size,V,D,CDR3,DNA
TRBJ1-1,.,TRBV27,TRBD1,CASTEGSGGATFF,TGTGCCAGCACCGAAGGGTCAGGGGGCGCTACTTTCTTT
TRBJ2-2,.,TRBV11-3,.,CASSFGRSNTGELFF,TGTGCCAGCAGCTTTGGCAGAAGTAACACCGGGGAGCTGTTTTTT
TRBJ1-3,.,TRBV6-6,TRBD1,CASSYQGQGFIGTKNTIYF,TGTGCCAGCAGCTATCAGGGACAGGGGTTTATTGGGACCAAAAACACCATATATTTT
TRBJ1-2,few,TRBV2,.,CASILITGYYGYTF,TGTGCCAGCATTTTAATAACAGGGTACTATGGCTACACCTTC
TRBJ1-1,.,TRBV3-1/TRBV3-2,.,CASGSGTVNTEAFF,TGTGCCAGCGGTTCCGGGACGGTGAACACTGAAGCTTTCTTT
TRBJ2-4,.,TRBV10-1,TRBD2,CASSESLGGDIQYF,TGCGCCAGCAGTGAGTCCCTGGGAGGGGACATTCAGTACTTC
TRBJ1-3,.,TRBV12-3/TRBV12-4,TRBD1,CASRTGNTIYF,TGTGCCAGCAGGACAGGGAACACCATATATTTT
TRBJ2-2,.,TRBV2,.,CASSLLGTGELFF,TGTGCCAGCAGTCTCTTAGGCACCGGGGAGCTGTTTTTT
TRBJ2-2,.,TRBV28,.,CASGRGDTGELFF,TGTGCCAGCGGCAGGGGGGACACCGGGGAGCTGTTTTTT
TRBJ1-2,.,TRBV10-3,.,CATTGTPKEGGYTF,TGTGCCACTACCGGGACCCCGAAGGAGGGTGGCTACACCTTC
TRBJ2-1,.,TRBV24-1,.,CATSDPPGLVNEQFF,TGTGCCACCAGTGACCCCCCGGGACTCGTCAATGAGCAGTTCTTC
TRBJ2-7,.,TRBV28,.,CASSFVLSRADYEQYF,TGTGCCAGCAGTTTCGTTCTCTCCAGGGCTGACTACGAGCAGTACTTC
TRBJ1-2,.,TRBV20-1,TRBD1,CSASPNRGGGYTF,TGCAGTGCTAGTCCCAACAGGGGTGGGGGCTACACCTTC
TRBJ1-2,.,TRBV7-9,TRBD1,CASSPRYDRGEYGYTF,TGTGCCAGCAGCCCCCGTTATGACAGGGGGGAATATGGCTACACCTTC
TRBJ1-6,.,TRBV19,.,CASSPLWGKSPLHF,TGTGCCAGTAGTCCCCTATGGGGGAAATCACCCCTCCACTTT
TRBJ1-1,.,TRBV2,TRBD1,CASSEIGTDTEAFF,TGTGCCAGCAGTGAAATAGGGACAGACACTGAAGCTTTCTTT